This T cell receptor beta chain was captured in a study of T cell responses to AZD1222 COVID-19 vaccine. Study-wide results and limits: A reported finding is that nearly half of spike-specific TCRs target unmutated variant regions. Donors were largely white British and mainly female; clonal diversity was possibly underestimated. Repertoire sampling happened only post peak T cell response. Among vaccine-associated CD4 TCRs, coverage spanned spike, with dominance at 160-218 and 743-854.

Some clones are missing from TCRdb's copy, which holds only in-frame ones; the method was immunoSEQ multiplex PCR. The sample holds about 140,000 clones, around 92% seen once. As to this clone: Its antigen remains unknown.

Germline V gene lookup returns CDR1 SGHRS and CDR2 YFSETQ. The CDR3 spans 16 residues. With 4 bases clipped from V and 4 bases from J, the junction kept 7 bases outside the gene matches. The clonotype originates from an adult in good health. This sample comprised peripheral blood, obtained on day 0 of AZD1222 vaccination. This chain connects TRBV5-1 to TRBJ2-7, with 14 bases matching TRBD2. The CDR3 spells CASSPGTSGSEYEQYF. The CDR3 coding sequence is TGCGCCAGCAGCCCCGGGACTAGCGGGAGTGAGTACGAGCAGTACTTC.